One and the same sample provided the 32 T cell receptor beta chains below, sequenced in a study of T cell repertoires in cytomegalovirus infection. No antigen is known for these receptors. TCRdb ran MiXCR on the reads and lists one entry per CDR3 protein. The profile covers about 69,000 distinct CDR3 sequences, with around 28% appearing a single time and 45% to 75% taken by the ten largest. Sequenced material: CD8+ T cells from cultured PBMCs, taken from culture after CMV antigen stimulation. Every receptor here comes from a human donor in good health (CMV status not recorded). Some clones in this sample may be carry-over from other donors' samples.

Here the CDR3 reads CASSLAGQNMNTEAFF. The CDR3 region has the DNA TGTGCCAGCAGCTTAGCTGGACAGAACATGAACACTGAAGCTTTCTTT. The chain uses TRBV11-1 and TRBJ1-1; possible D gene TRBD1, 6 bases. The V end was cut by 0 bases, the J end by 0 bases, with 11 bases between. The CDR3 has 16 residues. Germline lookup yields CDR1 SGHAT and CDR2 FQDESV (reference sequence).

Only a few counts were recorded for this clonotype. This rearrangement joins TRBV5-1 to TRBJ2-2; 14 nucleotides match TRBD2. Germline trimming cut 4 bases from V and 0 bases from J; bases unmatched to any gene: 5. The CDR3 extends over 18 amino acids. Germline lookup yields CDR1 SGHRS and CDR2 YFSETQ. The CDR3 DNA reads TGCGCCAGCAGCCCGAGGACTAGCGGGAGGACGAACACCGGGGAGCTGTTTTTT. Translated, it gives CASSPRTSGRTNTGELFF.

There are many counts of this clonotype. The chain uses TRBV7-9 and TRBJ2-3; tentative D call: TRBD1 (6 bases). The germline V and J ends were trimmed by 5 bases and 1 base, with 16 bases remaining between them. CDR1 and CDR2 from the germline V gene are SEHNR and FQNEAQ (reference sequence). The CDR3 sequence is 16 residues long. The CDR3 here is CASSPTRGRGTDTQYF. The CDR3 DNA reads as TGTGCCAGCAGCCCCACCAGGGGCAGGGGCACAGATACGCAGTATTTT.

The V call is TRBV6-8, the J call TRBJ2-7, with 7 bases matching TRBD1. Germline CDR1 and CDR2: MNHGY and SAAAGT. This CDR3 has 15 amino acids. V was pared by 5 bases and J by 2 bases, with 9 bases of the junction left unmatched. This CDR3 reads CASSTTGVSTYEQYF. The CDR3 coding sequence is TGTGCCAGCAGTACTACAGGGGTTAGCACCTACGAGCAGTACTTC.

This clonotype came up a few times. The chain employs TRBV7-9 and TRBJ2-7; 7 bases map to TRBD2. V lost 5 bases to trimming and J lost 5 bases; unmatched junction nucleotides: 6. CDR3 length equals 13 residues. Germline lookup yields CDR1 SEHNR and CDR2 FQNEAQ (reference sequence). The CDR3 reads CASSPGTTNEQYF. CDR3 DNA: TGTGCCAGCAGCCCCGGGACTACGAACGAGCAGTACTTC.

The chain combines TRBV9 with TRBJ2-7, with 10 bases lining up with TRBD1. J lost 0 bases, V lost 3 bases, and 6 bases had no gene match. The CDR3 runs 16 residues. The germline CDR1 and CDR2 sequences are SGDLS and YYNGEE. CDR3 sequence (DNA): TGTGCCAGCAGCGCCGGGACAGGGGCTAACTCCTACGAGCAGTACTTC. It translates to CASSAGTGANSYEQYF.

The table lists this clonotype with a few counts. The chain combines TRBV6-5 with TRBJ2-6; D is unclear. Germline V gives CDR1 MNHEY, CDR2 SVGAGI. Between the trimmed V and J ends, which lost 8 bases and 0 bases, there was a span of 8 bases. CDR3 length: 14 amino acids. CDR3 sequence: CASQSSSGANVLTF. CDR3 DNA sequence: TGTGCCAGCCAATCTTCCTCTGGGGCCAACGTCCTGACTTTC.

This clonotype was seen a few times. The genes are TRBV29-1 and TRBJ1-3; D unclear. This CDR3 contains 14 residues. Trimming shortened V by 7 bases and J by 4 bases, and 17 bases separated the two germline ends. Germline V gene lookup returns CDR1 SQVTM and CDR2 ANQGSEA. The CDR3 bases are TGCAGCGCTCCCGACCCGGTGAGAGGAAACACCATATATTTT. Translating gives CSAPDPVRGNTIYF.

The sample holds many counts of this clonotype. This chain uses TRBV7-3 with TRBJ2-3, with TRBD1 matching over 8 bases. Looked up from germline, CDR1 is SGHTA and CDR2 is FQGTGA. The CDR3 is 17 residues long. Trimming removed 6 bases from V and 3 bases from J; junction bases left unmatched: 14. The CDR3 here is CASSRPRQGATTDTQYF. CDR3 coding DNA: TGTGCCAGCAGTCGGCCCCGGCAGGGGGCGACAACAGATACGCAGTATTTT.

This clonotype was recorded at least ten times. An end of the junction does not agree with germline; a read error may underlie this. The chain joins TRBV7-7 to TRBJ2-1, with 7 bases lining up with TRBD2. The germline V gene encodes CDR1 SSHAT and CDR2 FNYEAQ (reference sequence). The CDR3 sequence is 14 residues long. CDR3 bases: TGTGCTAGCAGCAGCGGGGACGCTTCCAATGAGCAGTTCTTC. Protein: CASSSGDASNEQFF.

There are a few counts of this clonotype. The gene calls are TRBV7-9 and TRBJ1-1; 12 positions match TRBD1. Trimming at V came to 4 bases and at J to 5 bases, leaving 2 bases not matched to a gene. CDR1 and CDR2 from the germline V gene are SEHNR and FQNEAQ (reference sequence). This CDR3 has 14 amino acids. The CDR3 DNA reads as TGTGCCAGCAGCTCGGGACAGGGGGCGACTGAAGCTTTCTTT. Translated: CASSSGQGATEAFF.

The chain is built from TRBV6-6 and TRBJ2-3, with TRBD2 as a possible D gene (6 bases). The CDR3 is made up of 17 amino acids. Germline V CDR1 and CDR2: MNHNY, SVGAGI (reference sequence). V gave up 6 bases and J gave up 0 bases, with 19 bases separating them. The chain's CDR3 is CASSPTYSGTSTDTQYF. CDR3 bases: TGTGCCAGCAGCCCCACCTATTCCGGGACTAGCACAGATACGCAGTATTTT.

This clonotype appeared many times. The chain combines TRBV7-9 with TRBJ2-6; perhaps TRBD1 as D (5 bases). Trimming took off 6 bases at V and 0 bases at J, with 12 bases between the two ends. CDR3 length equals 16 residues. CDR1 is SEHNR, CDR2 FQNEAQ, per germline (reference sequence). The CDR3 region is CASSSDTPSGANVLTF. The CDR3 DNA reads as TGTGCCAGCAGTTCGGACACCCCCTCTGGGGCCAACGTCCTGACTTTC.

This clonotype was picked up many times. The CDR3 loop reads CSARSGSGPINTGELFF. CDR3 sequence (DNA): TGCAGTGCTAGAAGCGGGAGTGGACCAATTAACACCGGGGAGCTGTTTTTT. The chain combines TRBV20-1 with TRBJ2-2; 8 bases agree with TRBD2. The germline V gene encodes CDR1 DFQATT and CDR2 SNEGSKA (reference sequence). This CDR3 is 17 amino acids long. Trimming at V came to 2 bases and at J to 2 bases, leaving 10 bases not matched to a gene.

There are a few counts of this clonotype. The V and J genes are TRBV20-1 and TRBJ2-7; weak D call: TRBD2 (6 bases). CDR3 size: 14 residues. V shed 5 bases and J shed 3 bases, with 17 bases lying between them. Germline CDR1 reads DFQATT; CDR2 reads SNEGSKA (reference sequence). The chain's CDR3 is CSADSTAGGYEQYF. The CDR3 nucleotides are TGCAGTGCTGATTCGACTGCCGGGGGCTACGAGCAGTACTTC.

V and J are TRBV12-3 or TRBV12-4 and TRBJ2-2; D possibly matches TRBD1 or TRBD2 (5 bases each). The V gene lost 6 bases and the J gene lost 2 bases, with 10 bases spanning the gap. The CDR3 loop spans 14 amino acids. The CDR3 sequence: CASRRDVNTGELFF. The CDR3 bases are TGTGCCAGCAGACGGGACGTTAACACCGGGGAGCTGTTTTTT.

This clonotype was recorded once. This chain connects TRBV27 to TRBJ2-5; 7 bases map to TRBD1. In germline, CDR1 is MNHEY, CDR2 SMNVEV (reference sequence). V was pared by 6 bases and J by 5 bases, with 6 bases of the junction left unmatched. The CDR3 sequence is 13 residues long. The CDR3 DNA is TGTGCCAGCAGGACAGGGTACTTGGAGACCCAGTACTTC. This sequence encodes CASRTGYLETQYF.

This clonotype was found many times. The chain is built from TRBV7-6 and TRBJ2-7, with 9 bases lining up with TRBD1. Germline V gene lookup returns CDR1 SGHVS and CDR2 FNYEAQ. CDR3 size: 15 residues. Losses at the gene ends were 2 bases for V and 6 bases for J; bases not matched to a gene: 8. DNA of the CDR3: TGTGCCAGCAGCTTAAAGGGACAGGGTGATGGCGAGCAGTACTTC. This translates into CASSLKGQGDGEQYF. Using reference TRBV7-6 and TRBJ2-7 for the parts outside the CDR3, the full variable domain is GAGVSQSPRYKVTKRGQDVALRCDPISGHVSLYWYRQALGQGPEFLTYFNYEAQQDKSGLPNDRFSAERPEGSISTLTIQRTEQRDSAMYRCASSLKGQGDGEQYFGPGTRLTVT.

This clonotype appeared a few times. The gene calls are TRBV6-1 and TRBJ2-2; 7 nucleotides match TRBD1. This CDR3 comprises 13 residues. Losses at the gene ends were 4 bases for V and 4 bases for J; bases not matched to a gene: 0. Looked up from germline, CDR1 is MNHNS and CDR2 is SASEGT. The CDR3, as DNA: TGTGCCAGCAGTGGGGACAGCACCGGGGAGCTGTTTTTT. This gives the protein CASSGDSTGELFF.

This clonotype came up many times. The V and J genes are TRBV27 and TRBJ1-5; D gene uncertain. V dropped 5 bases and J dropped 4 bases, with 9 bases sitting between them. The CDR3 contains 13 residues. Germline V gene sequence: CDR1 MNHEY, CDR2 SMNVEV (reference sequence). The CDR3 DNA sequence: TGTGCCAGCAGTCCCTCGCAGAATCAGCCCCAGCATTTT. Amino acid sequence: CASSPSQNQPQHF.

The chain couples TRBV7-8 to TRBJ2-1, with D possibly being TRBD1 (6 bases). Trimming removed 4 bases at V and 4 bases at J, with 11 bases between. CDR1 SGHVS and CDR2 FQNEAQ come from the germline V gene. CDR3 length: 14 residues. CDR3 residues: CASSSRQEYNEQFF. The DNA for the CDR3 is TGTGCCAGCAGCTCCCGACAGGAGTACAATGAGCAGTTCTTC.

The chain links TRBV2 to TRBJ2-5; 15 bases are shared with TRBD2. The CDR3 loop spans 17 amino acids. Germline loops: CDR1 SNHLY, CDR2 FYNNEI. With 6 bases clipped from V and 3 bases from J, the junction kept 8 bases outside the gene matches. CDR3 coding DNA: TGTGCCAGCAGATTCGGACTAGCGGGAGGGCCGGAAGAGACCCAGTACTTC. Translated, it gives CASRFGLAGGPEETQYF.

The table lists this clonotype with a few counts. J is TRBJ2-7 and V is TRBV7-6; no clear D. Deletions cut 1 base from V and 0 bases from J, with 13 bases between. The CDR3 extends over 16 amino acids. Germline V lookup: CDR1 SGHVS, CDR2 FNYEAQ. CDR3 region: CASSLGPQAPSYEQYF. The CDR3 DNA follows: TGTGCCAGCAGCTTAGGCCCCCAGGCTCCCTCCTACGAGCAGTACTTC.

The table lists this clonotype with a few counts. This sequence joins TRBV6-5 and TRBJ2-1; 9 nucleotides match TRBD2. The trim removed 2 bases at V and 10 bases at J, leaving 9 bases unmatched. Germline CDR1 is MNHEY and CDR2 is SVGAGI. The CDR3 loop spans 15 amino acids. CDR3 DNA: TGTGCCAGCAGTTACGGGGCTAGCGGGATAGGAGAGCAGTTCTTC. It specifies CASSYGASGIGEQFF.

This clonotype was detected only a few times. The gene calls are TRBV9 and TRBJ2-3; D unresolved. V was shortened by 3 bases and J by 5 bases, with 13 bases between the two germline ends. The CDR3 is 14 residues long. Germline CDR1 reads SGDLS; CDR2 reads YYNGEE. The CDR3 reads CASSEEGKRDTQYF. DNA for the CDR3: TGTGCCAGCAGCGAGGAAGGAAAGAGAGATACGCAGTATTTT.

The chain couples TRBV6-1 to TRBJ2-1, with D unresolved. CDR1 is MNHNS, CDR2 SASEGT, per germline. V lost 0 bases, J lost 7 bases, and 7 bases lay in between. The length of the CDR3 is 13 residues. The CDR3 sequence: CASSEALGNEQFF. The CDR3, as DNA: TGTGCCAGCAGTGAAGCGCTAGGGAATGAGCAGTTCTTC.

This clonotype was seen more than once but under ten times. The chain is built from TRBV4-3 and TRBJ2-1, with 8 bases aligning to TRBD1. CDR3 length equals 15 residues. With V trimmed by 4 bases and J by 3 bases, 5 bases remained unmatched. The germline V gene encodes CDR1 LGHNA and CDR2 YSLEER. CDR3 nucleotide sequence: TGCGCCAGCAGCCGCACAGGGGGGAACTACAATGAGCAGTTCTTC. Encoded protein: CASSRTGGNYNEQFF.

This clonotype was seen a handful of times. V gene TRBV2 combines with J gene TRBJ2-7; D gene uncertain. The CDR3 has 14 residues. Germline CDR1 and CDR2: SNHLY and FYNNEI. V lost 1 base and J lost 4, with 11 bases in between. In DNA, the CDR3 is TGTGCCAGCAGTGAAGTCTTACAGACTTACGAGCAGTACTTC. This encodes CASSEVLQTYEQYF. Based on the CDR3 plus reference TRBV2 and TRBJ2-7, the full variable domain is EPEVTQTPSHQVTQMGQEVILRCVPISNHLYFYWYRQILGQKVEFLVSFYNNEISEKSEIFDDQFSVERPDGSNFTLKIRSTKLEDSAMYFCASSEVLQTYEQYFGPGTRLTVT.

This rearrangement joins TRBV30 to TRBJ2-7; D is unresolved. This CDR3 contains 12 residues. The germline V and J ends were trimmed by 2 bases and 0 bases, with 5 bases remaining between them. Germline V lookup: CDR1 GTSNPN, CDR2 SVGIG (reference sequence). In DNA, the CDR3 is TGTGCCTGGAGTACAGACTCCTACGAGCAGTACTTC. Its protein product is CAWSTDSYEQYF.

The chain combines TRBV9 with TRBJ2-1, with 15 nucleotides matching TRBD2. V lost 4 bases to trimming and J lost 1 base; unmatched junction nucleotides: 6. CDR3 length: 18 residues. In germline, CDR1 is SGDLS, CDR2 YYNGEE. CDR3 loop: CASSLGLAGGVSYNEQFF. For the CDR3, the DNA is TGTGCCAGCAGCCTGGGACTAGCGGGAGGTGTTTCCTACAATGAGCAGTTCTTC.

The chain has TRBV30 and TRBJ2-5; D is unclear. The germline V gene has CDR1 GTSNPN and CDR2 SVGIG (reference sequence). The CDR3 totals 12 residues. Trimming removed 4 bases from V and 2 bases from J, with 8 bases in between. The CDR3, as DNA: TGTGCCTGGAATTCCGGGCAAGAGACCCAGTACTTC. Translating it yields CAWNSGQETQYF.

The rearrangement uses TRBV20-1 and TRBJ2-7, with D unresolved. V was shortened by 3 bases and J by 0 bases, with 15 bases between the two germline ends. Germline V gene data show CDR1 as DFQATT and CDR2 as SNEGSKA (reference sequence). This CDR3 spans 15 amino acids. The DNA for the CDR3 is TGCAGTGCTAGGACGGTGGGTCTCTCCTCCTACGAGCAGTACTTC. Its protein is CSARTVGLSSYEQYF.